This T cell receptor beta chain was identified during a study of CD8 T cells in ankylosing spondylitis. Findings and caveats of the study: Blood from ankylosing spondylitis patients appeared to carry a characteristic roughly eight-variant TCR beta motif. As for the disease-linked clones, they showed a CD8+ phenotype and occurred at relatively low frequencies in peripheral blood.

Germline CDR1 is DFQATT and CDR2 is SNEGSKA (reference sequence). The CDR3 consists of 15 residues. V was clipped by 2 bases and J by 6 bases; unmatched bases: 5. This clonotype has at least ten counts. Its antigen is currently unknown. TCRdb called the 5' RACE reads again in MiXCR, with one record for every CDR3 protein. The sample consists of some 240,000 distinct CDR3 sequences, approximately 24% of them appearing once. Sequencing input: blood, either unsorted or a sorted T cell fraction (not recorded which). This clonotype was obtained from a male donor with ankylosing spondylitis or in good health (not recorded which). The chain recombines TRBV20-1 with TRBJ1-4; 11 positions agree with TRBD1. DNA for the CDR3: TGCAGTGCTAGACATCCGGGACAGGGGGATGAAAAACTGTTTTTT. Its protein is CSARHPGQGDEKLFF.